The sequence of this T cell receptor beta chain was determined in a study of radiation and T cells in renal cell carcinoma. Regarding this clone: Its antigen is as yet unknown.

The data were produced by immunoSEQ multiplex PCR, yet TCRdb's version contains in-frame clones alone and is incomplete. The sample lists around 170,000 clones; around 90% were seen once. Findings and caveats of the study: Top tumor clonotypes rose in blood 2 weeks post-radiation, then contracted.

J was trimmed by 8 bases and V by 5 bases; bases with no gene match: 6. Looked up from germline, CDR1 is SGHTA and CDR2 is FQGNSA. The length of the CDR3 is 13 residues. The time point here: blood 4 weeks post-SBRT, at nephrectomy. The treatment is: 15 Gy SBRT to primary tumor, nephrectomy 4 weeks later. Nephrectomy followed 15 Gy stereotactic body radiation by 4 weeks. Radiation-treated patients gave blood at baseline, week 2 and week 4. V gene TRBV7-2 combines with J gene TRBJ1-5, with 7 positions matching TRBD1. This material consisted of blood, taken from a patient whose treatment included radiotherapy and nephrectomy. This TCR was recovered from a woman between 45 and 65 years old with renal cell carcinoma. The CDR3 reads CASSRTGVEPQHF. The DNA of the CDR3 is TGTGCCAGCAGCAGGACAGGTGTGGAGCCCCAGCATTTT.